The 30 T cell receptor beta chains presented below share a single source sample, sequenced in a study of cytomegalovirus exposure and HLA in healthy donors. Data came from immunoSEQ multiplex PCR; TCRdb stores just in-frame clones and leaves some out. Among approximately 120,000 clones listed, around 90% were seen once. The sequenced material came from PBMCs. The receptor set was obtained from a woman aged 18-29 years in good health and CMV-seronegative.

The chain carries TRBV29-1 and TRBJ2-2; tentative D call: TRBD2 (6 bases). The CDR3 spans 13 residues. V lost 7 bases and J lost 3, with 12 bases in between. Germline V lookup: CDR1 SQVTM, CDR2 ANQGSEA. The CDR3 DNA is TGCAGCGCGGGGACTGCTGACACCGGGGAGCTGTTTTTT. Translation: CSAGTADTGELFF.

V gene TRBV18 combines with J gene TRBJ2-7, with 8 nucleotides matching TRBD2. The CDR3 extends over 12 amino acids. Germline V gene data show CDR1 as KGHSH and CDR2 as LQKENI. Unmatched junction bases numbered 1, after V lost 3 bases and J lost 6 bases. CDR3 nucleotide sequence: TGTGCCAGCTCACCGAGCGGGAGCGAGCAGTACTTC. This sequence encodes CASSPSGSEQYF.

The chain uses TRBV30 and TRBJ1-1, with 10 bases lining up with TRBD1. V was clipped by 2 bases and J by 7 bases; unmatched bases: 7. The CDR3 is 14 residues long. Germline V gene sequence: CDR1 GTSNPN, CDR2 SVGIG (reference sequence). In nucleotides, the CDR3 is TGTGCCTGGAGTCTTGGGACAGGGGCTAATGAAGCTTTCTTT. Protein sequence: CAWSLGTGANEAFF.

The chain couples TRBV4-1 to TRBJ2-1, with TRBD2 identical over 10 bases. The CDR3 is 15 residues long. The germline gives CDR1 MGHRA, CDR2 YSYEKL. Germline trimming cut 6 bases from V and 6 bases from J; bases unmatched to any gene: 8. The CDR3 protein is CASSQRTSGFNEQFF. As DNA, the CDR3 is TGCGCCAGCAGTCAACGGACTAGCGGTTTCAATGAGCAGTTCTTC.

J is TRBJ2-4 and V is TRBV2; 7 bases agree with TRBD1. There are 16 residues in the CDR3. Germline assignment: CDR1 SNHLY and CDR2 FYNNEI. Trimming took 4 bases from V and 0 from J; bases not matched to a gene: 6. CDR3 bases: TGTGCCAGCAGTGTGGACAGGAGACTAGCCAAAAACATTCAGTACTTC. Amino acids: CASSVDRRLAKNIQYF.

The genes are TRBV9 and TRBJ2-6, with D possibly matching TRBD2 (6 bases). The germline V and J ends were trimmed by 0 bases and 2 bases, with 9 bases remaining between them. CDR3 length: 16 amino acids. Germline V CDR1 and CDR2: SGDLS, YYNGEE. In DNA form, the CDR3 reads TGTGCCAGCAGCGTAGGGGGAGGCCCTGGGGCCAACGTCCTGACTTTC. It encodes CASSVGGGPGANVLTF.

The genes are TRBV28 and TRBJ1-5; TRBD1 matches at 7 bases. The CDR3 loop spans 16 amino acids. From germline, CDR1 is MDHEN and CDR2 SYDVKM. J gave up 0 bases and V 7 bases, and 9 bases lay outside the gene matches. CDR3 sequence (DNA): TGTGCCAGCATCTATGGAGGGGGCTCTAGCAATCAGCCCCAGCATTTT. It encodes CASIYGGGSSNQPQHF.

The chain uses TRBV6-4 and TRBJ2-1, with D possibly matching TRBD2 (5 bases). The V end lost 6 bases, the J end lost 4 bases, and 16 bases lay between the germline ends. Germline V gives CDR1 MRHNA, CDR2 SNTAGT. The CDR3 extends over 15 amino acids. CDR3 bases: TGTGCCAGCAGCCGTCTCAGCGGAAGTTACAATGAGCAGTTCTTC. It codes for CASSRLSGSYNEQFF.

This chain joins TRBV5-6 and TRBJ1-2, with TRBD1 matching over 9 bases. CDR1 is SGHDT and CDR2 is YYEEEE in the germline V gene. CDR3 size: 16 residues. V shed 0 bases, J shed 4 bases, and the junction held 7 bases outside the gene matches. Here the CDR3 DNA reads TGTGCCAGCAGCTTGGGTCCCGGGACAGGGACCTATGGCTACACCTTC. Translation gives CASSLGPGTGTYGYTF.

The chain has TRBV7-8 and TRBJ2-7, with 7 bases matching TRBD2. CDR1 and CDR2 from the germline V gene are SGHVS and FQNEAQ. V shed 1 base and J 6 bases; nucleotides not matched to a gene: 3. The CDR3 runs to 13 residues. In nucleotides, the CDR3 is TGTGCCAGCAGCTTAGGGACTAGAAGCGAGCAGTACTTC. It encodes CASSLGTRSEQYF. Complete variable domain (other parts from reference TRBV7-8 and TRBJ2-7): GAGVSQSPRYKVAKRGQDVALRCDPISGHVSLFWYQQALGQGPEFLTYFQNEAQLDKSGLPSDRFFAERPEGSVSTLKIQRTQQEDSAVYLCASSLGTRSEQYFGPGTRLTVT.

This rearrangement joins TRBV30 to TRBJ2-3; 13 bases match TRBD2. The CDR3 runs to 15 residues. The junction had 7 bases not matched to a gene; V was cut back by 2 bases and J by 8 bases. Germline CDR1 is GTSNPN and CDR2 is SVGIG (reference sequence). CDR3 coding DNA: TGTGCCTGGAGTCTACTAGCGGGAGGGCAAGGTACGCAGTATTTT. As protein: CAWSLLAGGQGTQYF.

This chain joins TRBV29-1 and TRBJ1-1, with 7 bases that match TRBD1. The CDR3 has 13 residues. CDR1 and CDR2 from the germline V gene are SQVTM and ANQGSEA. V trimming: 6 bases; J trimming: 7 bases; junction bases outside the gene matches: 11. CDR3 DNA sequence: TGCAGCGTACCCATGAGGGGGCAGAGTGAAGCTTTCTTT. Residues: CSVPMRGQSEAFF.

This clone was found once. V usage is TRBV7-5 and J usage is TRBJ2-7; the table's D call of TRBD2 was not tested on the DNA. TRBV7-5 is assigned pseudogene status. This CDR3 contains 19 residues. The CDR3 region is CVIPRAGGLAGTSSYEQYF. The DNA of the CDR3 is TGTGTTATACCGAGGGCCGGGGGACTAGCGGGAACATCCTCCTACGAGCAGTACTTC.

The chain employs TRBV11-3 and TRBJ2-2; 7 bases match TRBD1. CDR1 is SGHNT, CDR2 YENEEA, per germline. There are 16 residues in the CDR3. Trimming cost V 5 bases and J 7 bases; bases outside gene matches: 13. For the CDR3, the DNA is TGTGCCAGCAGCCCGGAGAACAGGGGTGGTAGCGGGGAGCTGTTTTTT. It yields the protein CASSPENRGGSGELFF. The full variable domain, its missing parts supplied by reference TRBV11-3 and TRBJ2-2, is EAGVVQSPRYKIIEKKQPVAFWCNPISGHNTLYWYLQNLGQGPELLIRYENEEAVDDSQLPKDRFSAERLKGVDSTLKIQPAELGDSAVYLCASSPENRGGSGELFFGEGSRLTVL.

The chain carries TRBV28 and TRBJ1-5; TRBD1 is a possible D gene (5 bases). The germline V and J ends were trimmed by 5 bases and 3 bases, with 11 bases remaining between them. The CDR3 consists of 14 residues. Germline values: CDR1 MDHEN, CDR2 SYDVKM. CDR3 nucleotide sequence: TGTGCCAGCAGTCACGGGGGGTACAATCAGCCCCAGCATTTT. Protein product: CASSHGGYNQPQHF.

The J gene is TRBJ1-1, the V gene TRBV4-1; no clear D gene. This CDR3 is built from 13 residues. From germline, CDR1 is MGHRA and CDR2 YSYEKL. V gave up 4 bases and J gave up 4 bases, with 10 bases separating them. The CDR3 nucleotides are TGCGCCAGCAGCCGCGAGGGCTTCACTGAAGCTTTCTTT. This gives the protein CASSREGFTEAFF.

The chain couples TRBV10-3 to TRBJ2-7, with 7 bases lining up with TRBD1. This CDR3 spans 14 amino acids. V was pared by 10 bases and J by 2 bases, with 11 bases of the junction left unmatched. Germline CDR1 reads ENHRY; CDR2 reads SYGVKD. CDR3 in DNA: TGTGCCACCAACCGGGACAGAGAGACCTACGAGCAGTACTTC. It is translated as CATNRDRETYEQYF.

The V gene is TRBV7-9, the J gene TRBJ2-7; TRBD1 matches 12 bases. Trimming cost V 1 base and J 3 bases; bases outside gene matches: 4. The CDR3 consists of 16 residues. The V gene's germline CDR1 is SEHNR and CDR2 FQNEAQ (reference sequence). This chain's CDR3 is CASSLDWDRGLYEQYF. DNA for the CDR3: TGTGCCAGCAGCTTAGACTGGGACAGGGGGCTCTACGAGCAGTACTTC.

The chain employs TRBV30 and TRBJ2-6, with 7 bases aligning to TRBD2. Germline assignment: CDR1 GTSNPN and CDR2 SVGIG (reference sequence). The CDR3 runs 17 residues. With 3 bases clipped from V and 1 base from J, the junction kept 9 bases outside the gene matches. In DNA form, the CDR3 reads TGTGCCTGGAGATCGGGACTAATGACATCTGGGGCCAACGTCCTGACTTTC. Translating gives CAWRSGLMTSGANVLTF. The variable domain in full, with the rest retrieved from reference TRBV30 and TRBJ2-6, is SQTIHQWPATLVQPVGSPLSLECTVEGTSNPNLYWYRQAAGRGLQLLFYSVGIGQISSEVPQNLSASRPQDRQFILSSKKLLLSDSGFYLCAWRSGLMTSGANVLTFGAGSRLTVL.

CDR3 sequence: CAISEREVNDEQYF. The CDR3 DNA follows: TGTGCCATCAGTGAGCGGGAGGTTAACGACGAGCAGTACTTC. V and J are TRBV10-3 and TRBJ2-7; 7 bases map to TRBD2. Germline-derived CDR1 and CDR2 are ENHRY and SYGVKD. Germline trimming cut 2 bases from V and 5 bases from J; bases unmatched to any gene: 6. The CDR3 runs to 14 residues.

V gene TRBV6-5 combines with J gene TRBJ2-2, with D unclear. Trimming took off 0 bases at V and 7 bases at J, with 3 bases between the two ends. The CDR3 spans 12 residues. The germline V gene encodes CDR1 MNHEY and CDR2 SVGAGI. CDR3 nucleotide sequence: TGTGCCAGCAGTTACTCCGGCGGGGAGCTGTTTTTT. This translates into CASSYSGGELFF.

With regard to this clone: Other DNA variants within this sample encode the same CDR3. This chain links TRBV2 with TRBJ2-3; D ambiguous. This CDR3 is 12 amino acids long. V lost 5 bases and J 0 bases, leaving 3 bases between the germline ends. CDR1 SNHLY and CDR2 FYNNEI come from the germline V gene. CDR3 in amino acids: CASSSSTDTQYF. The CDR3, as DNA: TGTGCCAGCAGTTCAAGCACAGATACGCAGTATTTT. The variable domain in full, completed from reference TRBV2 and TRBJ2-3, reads EPEVTQTPSHQVTQMGQEVILRCVPISNHLYFYWYRQILGQKVEFLVSFYNNEISEKSEIFDDQFSVERPDGSNFTLKIRSTKLEDSAMYFCASSSSTDTQYFGPGTRLTVL.

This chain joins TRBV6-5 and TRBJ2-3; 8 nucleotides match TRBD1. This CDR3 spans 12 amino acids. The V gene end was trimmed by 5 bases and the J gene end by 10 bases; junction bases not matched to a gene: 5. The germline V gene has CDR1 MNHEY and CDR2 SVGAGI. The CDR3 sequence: CASSKDRAAQYF. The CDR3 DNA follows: TGTGCCAGCAGTAAGGACAGGGCAGCGCAGTATTTT.

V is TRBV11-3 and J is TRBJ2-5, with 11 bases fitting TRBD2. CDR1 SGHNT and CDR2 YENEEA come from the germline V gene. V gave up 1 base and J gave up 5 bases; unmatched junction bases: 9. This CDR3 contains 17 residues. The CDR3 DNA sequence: TGTGCCAGCAGCTTAGGGGGGACTAGCGGACCTGGGGAGACCCAGTACTTC. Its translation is CASSLGGTSGPGETQYF.

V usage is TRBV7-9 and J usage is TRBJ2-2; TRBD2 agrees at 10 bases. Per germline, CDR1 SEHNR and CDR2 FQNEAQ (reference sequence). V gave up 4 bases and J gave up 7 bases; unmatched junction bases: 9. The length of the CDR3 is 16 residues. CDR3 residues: CASSSPKREGVGELFF. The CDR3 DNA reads TGTGCCAGCAGCTCCCCCAAGCGGGAGGGCGTCGGGGAGCTGTTTTTT.

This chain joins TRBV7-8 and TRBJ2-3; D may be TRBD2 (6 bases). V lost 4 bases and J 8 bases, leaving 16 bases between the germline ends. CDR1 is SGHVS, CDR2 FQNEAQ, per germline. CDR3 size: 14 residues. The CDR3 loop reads CASSSPDGRGTQYF. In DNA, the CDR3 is TGTGCCAGCAGCTCTCCGGACGGGAGAGGTACGCAGTATTTT.

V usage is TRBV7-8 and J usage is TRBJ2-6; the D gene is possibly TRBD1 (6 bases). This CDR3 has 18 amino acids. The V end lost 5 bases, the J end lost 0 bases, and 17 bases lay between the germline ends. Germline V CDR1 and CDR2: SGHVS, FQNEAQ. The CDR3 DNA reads TGTGCCAGCAGCCACCCCCGACAGGCTGACTCTGGGGCCAACGTCCTGACTTTC. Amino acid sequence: CASSHPRQADSGANVLTF.

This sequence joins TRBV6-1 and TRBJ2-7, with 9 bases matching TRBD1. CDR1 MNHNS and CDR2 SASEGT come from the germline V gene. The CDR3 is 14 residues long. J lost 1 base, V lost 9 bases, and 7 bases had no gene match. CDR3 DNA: TGTGCCAGTGTTACAGGGGGCTGGTCCTACGAGCAGTACTTC. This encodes CASVTGGWSYEQYF.

The CDR3 DNA sequence: TGTGCCAGTAGTACGGCAGGGGGCAAGTACGAGCAGTACTTC. Its protein product is CASSTAGGKYEQYF. V gene TRBV19 combines with J gene TRBJ2-7; TRBD1 matches at 8 bases. J was trimmed by 4 bases and V by 4 bases; bases with no gene match: 6. Germline lookup yields CDR1 LNHDA and CDR2 SQIVND (reference sequence). The CDR3 totals 14 residues.

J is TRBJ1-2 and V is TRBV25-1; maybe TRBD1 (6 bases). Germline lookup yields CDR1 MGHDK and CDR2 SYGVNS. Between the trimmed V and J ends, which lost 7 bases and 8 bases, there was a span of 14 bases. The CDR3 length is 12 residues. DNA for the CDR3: TGTGCCAGCACCTTTGGGGGGGGCGGCTACACCTTC. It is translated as CASTFGGGGYTF.